This TCR beta chain was found in a study of blood T cell repertoires in COVID-19. Background on the study: COVID-19 samples collected from the United States, Italy and Spain covered acute and convalescent phases.

The protocol was immunoSEQ multiplex PCR, while the TCRdb copy is restricted to in-frame clones and leaves out a portion. Of about 130,000 clones in the sample, roughly 84% were seen once. V shed 5 bases and J 4 bases; nucleotides not matched to a gene: 13. Germline values: CDR1 SGHVS, CDR2 FQNEAQ. The CDR3 is 18 residues long. This receptor was obtained from a woman aged 30 to 39 who had recovered from COVID-19. The material sequenced was peripheral blood. The gene calls are TRBV7-8 and TRBJ2-5; 13 bases fit TRBD2. CDR3 sequence reads: CASSVGGLAGAVGETQYF. The CDR3 bases are TGTGCCAGCAGCGTCGGCGGACTAGCGGGAGCGGTGGGAGAGACCCAGTACTTC. Drawing the rest from reference TRBV7-8 and TRBJ2-5, the complete variable domain is GAGVSQSPRYKVAKRGQDVALRCDPISGHVSLFWYQQALGQGPEFLTYFQNEAQLDKSGLPSDRFFAERPEGSVSTLKIQRTQQEDSAVYLCASSVGGLAGAVGETQYFGPGTRLLVL.